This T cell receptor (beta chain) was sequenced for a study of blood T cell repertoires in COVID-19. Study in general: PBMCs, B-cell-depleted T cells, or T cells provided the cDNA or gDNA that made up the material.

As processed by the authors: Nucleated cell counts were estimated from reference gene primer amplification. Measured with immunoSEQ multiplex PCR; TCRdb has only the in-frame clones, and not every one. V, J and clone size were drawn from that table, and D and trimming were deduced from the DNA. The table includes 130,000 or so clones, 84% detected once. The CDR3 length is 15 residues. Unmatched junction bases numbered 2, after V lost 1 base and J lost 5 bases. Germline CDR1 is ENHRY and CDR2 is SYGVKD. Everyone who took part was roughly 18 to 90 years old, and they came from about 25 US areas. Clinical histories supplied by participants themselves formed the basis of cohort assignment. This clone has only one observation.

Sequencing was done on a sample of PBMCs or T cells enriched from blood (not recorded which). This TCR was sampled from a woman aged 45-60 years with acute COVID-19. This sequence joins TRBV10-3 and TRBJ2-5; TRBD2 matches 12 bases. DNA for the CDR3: TGTGCCATCAGTGAGTGGACTAGCGGGGAGGAGACCCAGTACTTC. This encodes CAISEWTSGEETQYF.